In this sample, the clone carrying this T cell receptor (beta chain) turned up once. Germline CDR1 reads ENHRY; CDR2 reads SYGVKD. Trimming took off 3 bases at V and 5 bases at J, with 10 bases between the two ends. This CDR3 spans 13 amino acids. The entry originates in a study of control samples from healthy donors and cancer patients. Assay used: immunoSEQ multiplex PCR; TCRdb lists only in-frame clones, some missing. The sample holds tens of thousands of clones, about 88% seen once. The sequence was collected from a woman in her 40s with lung cancer. The chain joins TRBV10-3 to TRBJ2-5, with D possibly called TRBD1 or TRBD2 (5 bases each). What was sequenced was PBMCs. CDR3 region: CAISDEGSETQYF. The CDR3 bases are TGTGCCATCAGTGACGAGGGGTCGGAGACCCAGTACTTC.